One and the same sample provided the 16 T cell receptor beta chains below, sequenced in a study of cytomegalovirus exposure and HLA in healthy donors (TCRdb year 2017). Libraries were prepared through the immunoSEQ multiplex PCR assay. For the multiplex PCR, a mixture combining 60 forward primers for TCR Vbeta segments and 13 reverse primers for TCR Jbeta segments was used. Imported from immuneACCESS, the table was reduced by TCRdb to in-frame sequences with V and J called. These copies leave out some clones; in studies compared against another copy, an unresolved V gene accounts for under half, and the cause of the remainder is not known. The sample data list some 130,000 clones, and 65% to 70% of these were observed just once. Jointly, the top ten make up around 1.6% of the sample. The specimen sequenced was PBMCs. These receptors came from a human donor in good health.

V usage is TRBV6-1 and J usage is TRBJ1-4; tentative D call: TRBD1 (5 bases). Germline V lookup: CDR1 MNHNS, CDR2 SASEGT. This CDR3 region has 12 residues. V lost 6 bases to trimming and J lost 8 bases, with 10 bases between them. The CDR3 is CASRKGREKLFF. The DNA of the CDR3 is TGTGCCAGCAGGAAGGGGAGGGAAAAACTGTTTTTT.

The rearrangement links TRBV5-4 to TRBJ2-2, with a tentative D call TRBD2 (5 bases). Trimming left V 6 bases short and J 5 bases short, with 14 bases between. This CDR3 has 14 amino acids. The V gene's germline CDR1 is SGHNT and CDR2 YYREEE (reference sequence). The CDR3: CASMSEPGTGELFF. As DNA, the CDR3 is TGTGCCAGCATGAGCGAGCCGGGAACCGGGGAGCTGTTTTTT.

This rearrangement joins TRBV7-3 to TRBJ2-1; a weak D match, TRBD2 (5 bases). The germline V and J ends were trimmed by 4 bases and 8 bases, with 15 bases remaining between them. CDR1 is SGHTA, CDR2 FQGTGA, per germline. This CDR3 spans 14 amino acids. The CDR3 here is CASSSQEDDYEQFF. DNA for the CDR3: TGTGCCAGCAGCTCCCAGGAGGACGATTATGAGCAGTTCTTC.

The chain uses TRBV6-1 and TRBJ1-3, with D perhaps matching TRBD1 (6 bases). In germline, CDR1 is MNHNS, CDR2 SASEGT. The V end was cut by 2 bases, the J end by 0 bases, with 14 bases between. The CDR3 covers 17 residues. In DNA form, the CDR3 reads TGTGCCAGCAGTGAACTCCGAGGGGGATCCTCTGGAAACACCATATATTTT. It codes for CASSELRGGSSGNTIYF.

The CDR3 spells CATSPTYAGIAGGGPQHF. CDR3 DNA: TGTGCCACCAGCCCAACCTATGCGGGGATCGCAGGGGGAGGGCCCCAGCATTTT. V is TRBV15 and J is TRBJ1-5; 7 nucleotides agree with TRBD1. From germline, CDR1 is LNHNV and CDR2 YYDKDF (reference sequence). Trimming at V came to 5 bases and at J to 9 bases, leaving 22 bases not matched to a gene. This CDR3 is built from 18 residues.

This chain uses TRBV7-2 with TRBJ2-3; a weak D match, TRBD1 (5 bases). V was shortened by 1 base and J by 12 bases, with 11 bases between the two germline ends. Germline V gene lookup returns CDR1 SGHTA and CDR2 FQGNSA. The CDR3 runs 12 residues. CDR3 amino acids: CASSLDRQGQYF. CDR3 DNA: TGTGCCAGCAGCTTAGATCGTCAGGGTCAGTATTTT.

This chain uses TRBV9 with TRBJ1-3; possible D gene TRBD1, 5 bases. Trimming left V 3 bases short and J 0 bases short, with 10 bases between. Germline V lookup: CDR1 SGDLS, CDR2 YYNGEE. This CDR3 contains 15 residues. CDR3 bases: TGTGCCAGCAGCGCGACAGTGAACTCTGGAAACACCATATATTTT. Protein product: CASSATVNSGNTIYF.

This rearrangement joins TRBV6-1 to TRBJ2-7, with D maybe TRBD1 (6 bases). The V end was cut by 6 bases, the J end by 3 bases, with 12 bases between. The CDR3 has 13 residues. Per germline, CDR1 MNHNS and CDR2 SASEGT. Here the CDR3 reads CASRSDSFYEQYF. CDR3 DNA: TGTGCCAGCAGATCGGACAGCTTCTACGAGCAGTACTTC.

Worth noting for this clone: Other DNA sequences within the sample encode an identical CDR3. The chain employs TRBV28 and TRBJ2-7; D is unresolved. The CDR3 sequence is 11 residues long. Germline V gene sequence: CDR1 MDHEN, CDR2 SYDVKM. Trimming removed 2 bases from V and 4 bases from J, with 3 bases in between. CDR3 bases: TGTGCCAGCAGTTTACAGTACGAGCAGTACTTC. Translation: CASSLQYEQYF.

The V gene is TRBV7-9, the J gene TRBJ2-1, with TRBD2 matching over 10 bases. The CDR3 sequence is 16 residues long. Germline CDR1 is SEHNR and CDR2 is FQNEAQ (reference sequence). V shed 5 bases, J shed 3 bases, and the junction held 7 bases outside the gene matches. CDR3 DNA: TGTGCCAGCAGCCCGGTAGCGGGAGGACTCTACAATGAGCAGTTCTTC. This gives the protein CASSPVAGGLYNEQFF.

The chain has TRBV6-1 and TRBJ2-7, with 11 bases that match TRBD2. The CDR3 is 14 amino acids. After removal of 4 bases from V and 2 bases from J, the junction contained 1 base not matched to a gene. CDR1 MNHNS and CDR2 SASEGT come from the germline V gene. This CDR3 is CASSVAGGAYEQYF. In nucleotides, the CDR3 is TGTGCCAGCAGTGTAGCGGGAGGGGCCTACGAGCAGTACTTC.

A few counts support this clone. This chain joins TRBV7-9 and TRBJ2-5; unclear D gene. The CDR3 totals 14 residues. Germline V lookup: CDR1 SEHNR, CDR2 FQNEAQ (reference sequence). Trimming shortened V by 3 bases and J by 4 bases, and 12 bases separated the two germline ends. DNA for the CDR3: TGTGCCAGCAGCTTCACTTACACGGGAGAGACCCAGTACTTC. Protein: CASSFTYTGETQYF.

This chain links TRBV5-6 with TRBJ2-3; 7 bases match TRBD2. V shed 0 bases, J shed 2 bases, and the junction held 6 bases outside the gene matches. The CDR3 is 16 residues long. CDR1 and CDR2 (germline): SGHDT, YYEEEE. The CDR3 DNA sequence: TGTGCCAGCAGCTTGGGGTCTAGCGGCTACACAGATACGCAGTATTTT. This encodes CASSLGSSGYTDTQYF.

This clone was seen only a few times. V is TRBV28 and J is TRBJ1-2; D is unclear. In germline, CDR1 is MDHEN, CDR2 SYDVKM. V was pared by 3 bases and J by 8 bases, with 10 bases between. CDR3 size: 12 residues. The CDR3 coding sequence is TGTGCCAGCAGTTTGACGGGAGGAGGCTACACCTTC. It translates to CASSLTGGGYTF.

CDR3 DNA sequence: TGCGCCAGCAGCCAAGTGGGACTAGCGGGAGCAAAAAGGTTCACTGAGCAGTTCTTC. It specifies CASSQVGLAGAKRFTEQFF. The V and J genes are TRBV4-1 and TRBJ2-1; TRBD2 aligns across 14 bases. V lost 1 base, J lost 9 bases, and 14 bases stayed unmatched. CDR3 length equals 19 residues. Germline V lookup: CDR1 MGHRA, CDR2 YSYEKL.

The V and J genes are TRBV19 and TRBJ2-7; D possibly corresponds to TRBD1 (7 bases). Trimming removed 5 bases from V and 5 bases from J, with 22 bases in between. Germline assignment: CDR1 LNHDA and CDR2 SQIVND (reference sequence). The length of the CDR3 is 16 residues. The CDR3 spells CASSPLRQGGGHEQYF. The CDR3, as DNA: TGTGCCAGTAGTCCTCTACGACAGGGAGGTGGCCACGAGCAGTACTTC.